These T cell receptor beta chains were read from a single sample in a study of glioma-infiltrating T cells after dendritic cell vaccination. Method: immunoSEQ multiplex PCR; TCRdb's copy keeps in-frame clones and lacks some. Among 100,000 or so clones, around 89% were seen once, and the ten largest hold approximately 2.7%. This specimen consisted of blood, obtained after dendritic cell vaccination. Receptor source: a human donor with glioblastoma. The CDR3 runs from the conserved cysteine through the conserved F or W. D genes are given only for firm matches. Only part of the rows carry a size: once, few, many, or a class if the clone is expanded.

clone_size: once; j_call: TRBJ1-2; d_call: .; v_call: TRBV6-5; cdr3_nt: TGTGCCAGCAGTTACGGGGAGGGGGGTGGCTACACCTTC; cdr3_aa: CASSYGEGGGYTF
clone_size: .; j_call: TRBJ2-3; d_call: TRBD2; v_call: TRBV7-3; cdr3_nt: TGTGCCAGCAAACTAGCGTCGGTAGCAGATACGCAGTATTTT; cdr3_aa: CASKLASVADTQYF
clone_size: .; j_call: TRBJ2-7; d_call: TRBD1; v_call: TRBV5-8; cdr3_nt: TGTGCCAGCAGCTACGGACAGGGGGCAATCCCCTACGAGCAGTACTTC; cdr3_aa: CASSYGQGAIPYEQYF
clone_size: once; j_call: TRBJ1-1; d_call: TRBD1; v_call: TRBV9; cdr3_nt: TGTGCCAGCAGCGTAGAGGGGCAGGGGGCCACTGAAGCTTTCTTT; cdr3_aa: CASSVEGQGATEAFF
clone_size: .; j_call: TRBJ2-5; d_call: .; v_call: TRBV10-2; cdr3_nt: TGCGCCAGCAGTGAGGGGCGGGCCCAAGAGACCCAGTACTTC; cdr3_aa: CASSEGRAQETQYF
clone_size: .; j_call: TRBJ2-7; d_call: TRBD1; v_call: TRBV18; cdr3_nt: TGTGCCAGCTCACCCGTTTTATATACAGGGGGATTCTACGAGCAGTACTTC; cdr3_aa: CASSPVLYTGGFYEQYF
clone_size: .; j_call: TRBJ2-3; d_call: TRBD2; v_call: TRBV6-1; cdr3_nt: TGTGCCAGCAGTGGCTTAGCGGGACCTAGCACAGATACGCAGTATTTT; cdr3_aa: CASSGLAGPSTDTQYF
clone_size: .; j_call: TRBJ2-1; d_call: TRBD2; v_call: TRBV27; cdr3_nt: TGTGCCAGCAGTTTAGGGGCGGGAGGGAGGAATGAGCAGTTCTTC; cdr3_aa: CASSLGAGGRNEQFF
clone_size: .; j_call: TRBJ2-5; d_call: TRBD1; v_call: TRBV18; cdr3_nt: TGTGCCAGCTCGCCCAACAGGGGTCAAGAGACCCAGTACTTC; cdr3_aa: CASSPNRGQETQYF
clone_size: .; j_call: TRBJ1-2; d_call: TRBD1; v_call: TRBV2; cdr3_nt: TGTGCCAGCACTCCACTACAGGGGAGCGGCTATGGCTACACCTTC; cdr3_aa: CASTPLQGSGYGYTF
clone_size: .; j_call: TRBJ2-1; d_call: TRBD2; v_call: TRBV11-2; cdr3_nt: TGTGCCAGCAGCTTAAATCCGGCGGGAGTTGGGAATGAGCAGTTCTTC; cdr3_aa: CASSLNPAGVGNEQFF
clone_size: .; j_call: TRBJ1-4; d_call: .; v_call: TRBV21-1; cdr3_nt: TGTGCCAGCAGCAAAGCGCCTAGGCGGACAGGGTTTGAAAAACTGTTTTTT; cdr3_aa: CASSKAPRRTGFEKLFF
clone_size: .; j_call: TRBJ1-4; d_call: .; v_call: TRBV19; cdr3_nt: TGTGCCAGTATTGCAGGCGCCGAAACAACTAATGAAAAACTGTTTTTT; cdr3_aa: CASIAGAETTNEKLFF
clone_size: .; j_call: TRBJ1-2; d_call: .; v_call: TRBV5-1; cdr3_nt: TGCGCCAGCAGCTCGGATGGGGAGGGTGGCTACACCTTC; cdr3_aa: CASSSDGEGGYTF
clone_size: .; j_call: TRBJ2-7; d_call: .; v_call: TRBV2; cdr3_nt: TGTGCCAGCAGTGAAGAACAGGGCTCCCCCTACGAGCAGTACTTC; cdr3_aa: CASSEEQGSPYEQYF
clone_size: .; j_call: TRBJ2-5; d_call: TRBD1; v_call: TRBV29-1; cdr3_nt: TGCAGCGCTCGGGACAGCTTAAGCCAGTGGGATACCCAGTACTTC; cdr3_aa: CSARDSLSQWDTQYF
clone_size: .; j_call: TRBJ1-5; d_call: .; v_call: TRBV30; cdr3_nt: TGTGCCTGGAGCCAGGGGACTAATAGCAATCAGCCCCAGCATTTT; cdr3_aa: CAWSQGTNSNQPQHF
clone_size: .; j_call: TRBJ2-7; d_call: .; v_call: TRBV2; cdr3_nt: TGTGCCAGCAGAGGCCAGGTGGAGTACTTC; cdr3_aa: CASRGQVEYF
clone_size: .; j_call: TRBJ1-5; d_call: .; v_call: TRBV4-1; cdr3_nt: TGCGCCAGCAGCCCTGGGGGGTTATCTGATCAGCCCCAGCATTTT; cdr3_aa: CASSPGGLSDQPQHF
clone_size: .; j_call: TRBJ2-7; d_call: TRBD2; v_call: TRBV28; cdr3_nt: TGTGCCAGCAGGGGCGGGGGGACGTCCTACGAGCAGTACTTC; cdr3_aa: CASRGGGTSYEQYF
clone_size: .; j_call: TRBJ2-5; d_call: .; v_call: TRBV5-1; cdr3_nt: TGCGCCAGCAGCTTGGACACCCAAGAGACCCAGTACTTC; cdr3_aa: CASSLDTQETQYF
clone_size: .; j_call: TRBJ1-2; d_call: .; v_call: TRBV5-6; cdr3_nt: TGTGCCAGCAGCTTGGGGTCAGTTGCTAACTATGGCTACACCTTC; cdr3_aa: CASSLGSVANYGYTF
clone_size: .; j_call: TRBJ2-1; d_call: TRBD2; v_call: TRBV29-1; cdr3_nt: TGCAGCGTTGAGGGGACTAGCGGGGGTAATGAGCAGTTCTTC; cdr3_aa: CSVEGTSGGNEQFF
clone_size: few; j_call: TRBJ1-5; d_call: TRBD1; v_call: TRBV6-1; cdr3_nt: TGTGCCAGCAGAGGGACAGTCAATCAGCCCCAGCATTTT; cdr3_aa: CASRGTVNQPQHF
clone_size: .; j_call: TRBJ1-5; d_call: .; v_call: TRBV9; cdr3_nt: TGTGCCAGCAGCGTAGACGCCAGGCCCGATCAGCCCCAGCATTTT; cdr3_aa: CASSVDARPDQPQHF
clone_size: .; j_call: TRBJ1-1; d_call: .; v_call: TRBV5-1; cdr3_nt: TGCGCCAGCAGTCCCTTGGCCGATAGGGGCCGGGGGACTGAAGCTTTCTTT; cdr3_aa: CASSPLADRGRGTEAFF
clone_size: .; j_call: TRBJ1-6; d_call: TRBD1; v_call: TRBV5-1; cdr3_nt: TGCGCCAGCAGCCCAGGGGGCCCCTCCTATAATTCACCCCTCCACTTT; cdr3_aa: CASSPGGPSYNSPLHF